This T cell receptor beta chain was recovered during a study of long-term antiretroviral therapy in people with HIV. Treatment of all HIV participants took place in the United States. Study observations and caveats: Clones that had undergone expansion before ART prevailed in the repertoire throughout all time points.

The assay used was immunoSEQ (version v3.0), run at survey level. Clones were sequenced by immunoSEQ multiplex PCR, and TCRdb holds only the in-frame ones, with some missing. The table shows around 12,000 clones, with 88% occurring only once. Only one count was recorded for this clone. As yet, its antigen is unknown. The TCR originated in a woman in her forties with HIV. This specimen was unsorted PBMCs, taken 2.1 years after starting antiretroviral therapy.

The CDR3 sequence is CASSLPRVGGNYGYTF. The CDR3 DNA is TGTGCCAGCAGCTTACCCAGGGTGGGGGGGAACTATGGCTACACCTTC. The rearrangement uses TRBV9 and TRBJ1-2, with D maybe TRBD1 (5 bases). From germline, CDR1 is SGDLS and CDR2 YYNGEE. CDR3 length: 16 residues. V was pared by 4 bases and J by 2 bases, with 18 bases between. Combining the CDR3 with reference TRBV9 and TRBJ1-2 gives the whole variable domain DSGVTQTPKHLITATGQRVTLRCSPRSGDLSVYWYQQSLDQGLQFLIQYYNGEERAKGNILERFSAQQFPDLHSELNLSSLELGDSALYFCASSLPRVGGNYGYTFGSGTRLTVV.